Shown below are 19 T cell receptor beta chains from a single sample sequenced in a study of response to subunit inactivated influenza vaccine. TCRdb itself ran the RT-PCR reads through MiXCR, one entry per CDR3 protein. This sample has around 540,000 distinct CDR3 sequences, with roughly 12% found just once. This material consisted of PBMCs from blood, taken on the day of vaccination. These receptor sequences come from a man between 50 and 59 years old who received an inactivated influenza vaccine.

V and J are TRBV6-2 or TRBV6-3 and TRBJ2-7, with TRBD2 matching 7 bases. The length of the CDR3 is 18 residues. In germline, CDR1 is MNHEY, CDR2 SVGEGT. J was trimmed by 0 bases and V by 2 bases; bases with no gene match: 13. In nucleotides, the CDR3 is TGTGCCAGCAGTTACAGCATCAGGACTAGGCCAAGCTCCTACGAGCAGTACTTC. Amino acid sequence: CASSYSIRTRPSSYEQYF.

This clonotype was recorded a few times. The chain joins TRBV11-2 to TRBJ2-7; weak D call: TRBD2 (5 bases). This CDR3 spans 17 amino acids. Germline lookup yields CDR1 SGHAT and CDR2 FQNNGV. The ends were cut back, 6 bases at V and 0 bases at J, with 21 bases in the middle. DNA of the CDR3: TGTGCCAGCAGTTCGCGGGCCCTCGGAGGAAACTCCTACGAGCAGTACTTC. As protein: CASSSRALGGNSYEQYF.

The sample holds a few counts of this clonotype. The gene calls are TRBV20-1 and TRBJ1-1; no reliable D call. Germline CDR1 DFQATT, CDR2 SNEGSKA (reference sequence). The CDR3 has 12 amino acids. Trimming left V 3 bases short and J 4 bases short, with 9 bases between. The CDR3 reads CSARVLSTEAFF. In DNA form, the CDR3 reads TGCAGTGCTAGGGTGTTGAGCACTGAAGCTTTCTTT.

The rearrangement uses TRBV6-1 and TRBJ2-7, with D perhaps TRBD1 or TRBD2 (6 bases each). Trimming stripped 10 bases from V and 9 bases from J, with 28 bases between. The CDR3 runs 15 residues. Looked up from germline, CDR1 is MNHNS and CDR2 is SASEGT. CDR3 DNA: TGTGCCACCCAGGGTCCAGGGGCGGGATTCCTGCGGCAGTACTTC. Encoded protein: CATQGPGAGFLRQYF.

At least ten counts were recorded for this clonotype. This CDR3 reads CASSPGAGAGTDTQYF. The CDR3 DNA sequence: TGTGCCAGCAGCCCAGGAGCGGGAGCGGGCACAGATACGCAGTATTTT. The chain joins TRBV7-9 to TRBJ2-3; 8 nucleotides line up with TRBD2. The CDR3 totals 16 residues. Germline V lookup: CDR1 SEHNR, CDR2 FQNEAQ (reference sequence). V lost 5 bases to trimming and J lost 1 base; unmatched junction nucleotides: 8. Drawing the rest from reference TRBV7-9 and TRBJ2-3, the complete variable domain is DTGVSQNPRHKITKRGQNVTFRCDPISEHNRLYWYRQTLGQGPEFLTYFQNEAQLEKSRLLSDRFSAERPKGSFSTLEIQRTEQGDSAMYLCASSPGAGAGTDTQYFGPGTRLTVL.

This clonotype has a count of ten or more. The chain uses TRBV12-3 or TRBV12-4 and TRBJ1-4; D remains unclear. With 4 bases removed from V and 5 bases from J, the gap between germline ends came to 14 bases. The length of the CDR3 is 15 residues. The CDR3 DNA sequence: TGTGCCAGCAGTTCATTCAGTCCCAGAAATGAAAAACTGTTTTTT. Translation gives CASSSFSPRNEKLFF.

Ten or more counts support this clonotype. The rearrangement links TRBV9 to TRBJ2-3; 8 bases match TRBD2. The CDR3 spans 20 residues. V was pared by 4 bases and J by 3 bases, with 22 bases of the junction left unmatched. The germline V gene has CDR1 SGDLS and CDR2 YYNGEE. CDR3 amino acids: CASSPMSSSGGPTSTDTQYF. The CDR3, as DNA: TGTGCCAGCAGCCCCATGTCGTCCAGCGGGGGTCCTACTTCGACAGATACGCAGTATTTT.

This clonotype was detected a few times. The gene calls are TRBV5-6 and TRBJ1-6; no clear D gene. The V gene lost 1 base and the J gene lost 13 bases, with 9 bases spanning the gap. Germline values: CDR1 SGHDT, CDR2 YYEEEE. CDR3 length equals 12 residues. CDR3 sequence reads: CASSLYGYPLHF. The CDR3 nucleotides are TGTGCCAGCAGCTTGTACGGATACCCCCTCCACTTT.

The chain joins TRBV4-1 to TRBJ2-5; D unclear. The CDR3 runs to 13 residues. CDR1 MGHRA and CDR2 YSYEKL come from the germline V gene. Trimming took 1 base from V and 5 from J, leaving 8 bases between them. The CDR3 region is CASSQVVGETQYF. The CDR3 nucleotides read TGCGCCAGCAGCCAAGTAGTTGGGGAGACCCAGTACTTC.

The chain joins TRBV5-1 to TRBJ2-7; D is perhaps TRBD2 (6 bases). From germline, CDR1 is SGHRS and CDR2 YFSETQ. The V and J ends lost 2 bases and 6 bases respectively, with 18 bases between them. The CDR3 covers 15 residues. The CDR3 DNA reads TGCGCCAGCAGCTTAACCGGGACGGGCGGGGTCGAGCAGTACTTC. Its protein is CASSLTGTGGVEQYF.

This clonotype has more than one count but fewer than ten. This chain uses TRBV6-1 with TRBJ1-5; D might be TRBD1 (6 bases). V gave up 8 bases and J gave up 4 bases, with 18 bases separating them. The germline CDR1 and CDR2 sequences are MNHNS and SASEGT. The CDR3 runs 15 residues. The CDR3 DNA reads as TGTGCCAGCCTCTCCGGGACACTTCCTAATCAGCCCCAGCATTTT. This codes for CASLSGTLPNQPQHF.

The V gene is TRBV20-1, the J gene TRBJ2-5; the D is unclear. Germline CDR1 and CDR2: DFQATT and SNEGSKA (reference sequence). V shed 1 base and J shed 1 base, with 10 bases lying between them. CDR3 length: 14 amino acids. The DNA of the CDR3 is TGCAGTGCTAGAGCAGCAAGCGCCCAAGAGACCCAGTACTTC. The encoded protein is CSARAASAQETQYF.

The chain combines TRBV7-9 with TRBJ2-5; D remains unclear. CDR3 length: 10 residues. Trimming removed 8 bases from V and 5 bases from J, with 6 bases in between. CDR1 and CDR2 from the germline V gene are SEHNR and FQNEAQ (reference sequence). CDR3 in DNA: TGTGCCAGCGGGTACGAGACCCAGTACTTC. Residues: CASGYETQYF. Using reference TRBV7-9 and TRBJ2-5 for the parts outside the CDR3, the full variable domain is DTGVSQNPRHKITKRGQNVTFRCDPISEHNRLYWYRQTLGQGPEFLTYFQNEAQLEKSRLLSDRFSAERPKGSFSTLEIQRTEQGDSAMYLCASGYETQYFGPGTRLLVL.

This rearrangement joins TRBV4-2 to TRBJ2-1, with D maybe TRBD2 (7 bases). The germline V gene encodes CDR1 LGHNA and CDR2 YNFKEQ. V shed 1 base and J shed 7 bases, with 17 bases lying between them. CDR3 size: 16 residues. DNA for the CDR3: TGTGCCAGCAGCCAAGGTGGGGGGGGGCCTTGGAATGAGCAGTTCTTC. Amino acid sequence: CASSQGGGGPWNEQFF.

This clonotype occurred many times. V gene TRBV29-1 combines with J gene TRBJ2-3; TRBD1 is a possible D gene (5 bases). This CDR3 has 14 residues. Germline V gives CDR1 SQVTM, CDR2 ANQGSEA. Between the trimmed V and J ends, which lost 4 bases and 1 base, there was a span of 12 bases. The CDR3 spells CSVGSGSGTDTQYF. Written as DNA, the CDR3 is TGCAGCGTTGGATCAGGGTCTGGCACAGATACGCAGTATTTT.

The genes are TRBV12-3 or TRBV12-4 and TRBJ1-1; weak D call: TRBD1 (5 bases). This CDR3 region has 16 residues. Trimming took 4 bases from V and 2 from J, leaving 17 bases between them. The CDR3 DNA reads as TGTGCCAGCAGTTACCGGGACCCTCCACAAAACACTGAAGCTTTCTTT. Translated: CASSYRDPPQNTEAFF.

A few counts support this clonotype. The J gene is TRBJ2-3, the V gene TRBV4-1, with a possible D match to TRBD1 (5 bases). Germline V CDR1 and CDR2: MGHRA, YSYEKL. The ends were cut back, 1 base at V and 6 bases at J, with 26 bases in the middle. The CDR3 has 19 amino acids. The CDR3 DNA sequence: TGCGCCAGCAGCCAAGCGACTTTTCTGGTGCAGGGAAAGTTTGATACGCAGTATTTT. Residues: CASSQATFLVQGKFDTQYF.

The chain is built from TRBV20-1 and TRBJ2-7, with D hard to call. CDR1 and CDR2 from the germline V gene are DFQATT and SNEGSKA (reference sequence). The CDR3 is 14 residues long. V was cut by 0 bases and J by 1 base, with 10 bases left in between. The CDR3 is CSARDRPLSYEQYF. The CDR3 nucleotides read TGCAGTGCTAGAGATCGGCCCCTATCCTACGAGCAGTACTTC.

The chain has TRBV6-2 or TRBV6-3 and TRBJ2-5; a weak D match, TRBD2 (6 bases). The CDR3 consists of 13 residues. Trimming cost V 7 bases and J 2 bases, with 11 bases left between them. From germline, CDR1 is MNHEY and CDR2 SVGEGT. The CDR3 reads CASKGRFQETQYF. For the CDR3, the DNA is TGTGCCAGCAAAGGGAGGTTTCAAGAGACCCAGTACTTC.